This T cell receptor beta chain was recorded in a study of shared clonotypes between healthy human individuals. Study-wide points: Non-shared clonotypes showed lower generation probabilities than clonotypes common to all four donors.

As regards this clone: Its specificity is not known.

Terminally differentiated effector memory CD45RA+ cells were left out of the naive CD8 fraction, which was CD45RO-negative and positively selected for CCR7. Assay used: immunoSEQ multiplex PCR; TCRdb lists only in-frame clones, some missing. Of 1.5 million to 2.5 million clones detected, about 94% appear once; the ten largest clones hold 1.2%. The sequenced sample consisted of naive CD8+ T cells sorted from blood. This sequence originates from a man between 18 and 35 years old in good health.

The CDR3 nucleotides are TGTGCCAGCAGCGTAGAGCAGGGTGGTCAGCCCCAGCATTTT. It is translated as CASSVEQGGQPQHF. This chain links TRBV9 with TRBJ1-5, with D possibly matching TRBD1 (5 bases). Germline CDR1 reads SGDLS; CDR2 reads YYNGEE. The V and J ends lost 0 bases and 6 bases respectively, with 10 bases between them. This CDR3 region has 14 residues.